Listed here are 20 T cell receptor beta chains from one sample, sequenced in a study of T-cell memory formation after mild COVID-19. TCRdb called the 5' RACE reads again in MiXCR, with one record for every CDR3 protein. The sample consists of under 600,000 distinct CDR3 sequences, about 20% of them appearing once. The sequencing sample was made of PBMCs or a T cell subset sorted from them (not recorded which). The receptors stem from an adult woman who had mild COVID-19 (a few samples of this study predate the infection). Cell type and time point are not known.

V is TRBV7-2 and J is TRBJ2-3; maybe TRBD1 (6 bases). This CDR3 region has 16 residues. Germline-derived CDR1 and CDR2 are SGHTA and FQGNSA. V lost 5 bases and J 4 bases, leaving 19 bases between the germline ends. The CDR3 here is CASSPRGQGKPDTQYF. For the CDR3, the DNA is TGTGCCAGCAGCCCGAGAGGCCAGGGGAAGCCAGATACGCAGTATTTT.

This clonotype was counted only a few times. V usage is TRBV9 and J usage is TRBJ2-2; D remains unclear. The CDR3 runs 15 residues. V was clipped by 0 bases and J by 2 bases, with 8 bases between them. Germline CDR1 SGDLS, CDR2 YYNGEE. For the CDR3, the DNA is TGTGCCAGCAGCGTAGGTCAGCTTAACACCGGGGAGCTGTTTTTT. Its translation is CASSVGQLNTGELFF.

The chain combines TRBV5-1 with TRBJ2-1, with TRBD2 identical over 13 bases. V shed 4 bases and J 8 bases; nucleotides not matched to a gene: 9. From germline, CDR1 is SGHRS and CDR2 YFSETQ. This CDR3 has 16 amino acids. The CDR3 reads CASSLLGTSGTDEQFF. DNA for the CDR3: TGCGCCAGCAGCCTGTTGGGGACTAGCGGGACGGATGAGCAGTTCTTC.

J is TRBJ2-1 and V is TRBV24-1; 9 nucleotides agree with TRBD2. Germline CDR1 and CDR2: KGHDR and SFDVKD. This CDR3 region has 18 residues. Germline trimming cut 3 bases from V and 7 bases from J; bases unmatched to any gene: 15. The CDR3 here is CATSDPAGGTSFRNEQFF. The DNA for the CDR3 is TGTGCCACCAGTGATCCCGCCGGGGGGACTAGCTTTCGGAATGAGCAGTTCTTC.

This clonotype was detected a few times. CDR3 in DNA: TGTGCCAGCAGTTCGCCCCAGGGCAGCTATGGCTACACCTTC. It specifies CASSSPQGSYGYTF. The chain is built from TRBV6-2 or TRBV6-3 and TRBJ1-2; D is perhaps TRBD1 (5 bases). CDR3 length: 14 amino acids. V was cut by 4 bases and J by 4 bases, with 13 bases left in between. Germline assignment: CDR1 MNHEY and CDR2 SVGEGT.

This clonotype was detected a few times. The genes are TRBV6-5 and TRBJ1-2; 9 bases agree with TRBD1. Trimming cost V 2 bases and J 8 bases; bases outside gene matches: 6. Germline loops: CDR1 MNHEY, CDR2 SVGAGI. The CDR3 has 14 amino acids. The CDR3: CASSYDSTGGGYTF. In nucleotides, the CDR3 is TGTGCCAGCAGTTACGATAGCACAGGGGGCGGCTACACCTTC.

This clonotype was seen a handful of times. The rearrangement uses TRBV7-9 and TRBJ1-1, with 9 bases matching TRBD1. V shed 5 bases and J 6 bases; nucleotides not matched to a gene: 13. This CDR3 has 16 residues. Germline-derived CDR1 and CDR2 are SEHNR and FQNEAQ (reference sequence). CDR3 coding DNA: TGTGCCAGCAGCCTCTCGACGGGACAGGGAATCTCTGAAGCTTTCTTT. Protein product: CASSLSTGQGISEAFF.

This clonotype was seen a few times. The V and J genes are TRBV6-5 and TRBJ2-2, with D possibly TRBD1 on 5 matching bases. Per the germline V gene, CDR1 is MNHEY and CDR2 is SVGAGI. The CDR3 sequence is 15 residues long. V lost 2 bases and J 1 base, leaving 8 bases between the germline ends. The CDR3 DNA sequence: TGTGCCAGCAGTTACGCAACAGGGAACACCGGGGAGCTGTTTTTT. Translated: CASSYATGNTGELFF.

This chain links TRBV6-4 with TRBJ1-1; 9 nucleotides agree with TRBD1. Germline V CDR1 and CDR2: MRHNA, SNTAGT. The V segment lost 4 bases and the J segment 1 base; nucleotides outside the gene matches: 4. This CDR3 is 15 amino acids long. CDR3 amino acids: CASSVDRGENTEAFF. CDR3 DNA: TGTGCCAGCAGTGTTGACAGGGGGGAGAACACTGAAGCTTTCTTT.

This clonotype has only a few counts. The rearrangement joins TRBV5-5 to TRBJ2-1; D gene ambiguous. Deletions cut 4 bases from V and 0 bases from J, with 8 bases between. This CDR3 contains 14 residues. The germline V gene encodes CDR1 SGHKS and CDR2 YYEKEE (reference sequence). CDR3 protein: CASSPAGSYNEQFF. CDR3 DNA sequence: TGTGCCAGCAGCCCCGCTGGCTCCTACAATGAGCAGTTCTTC.

This clonotype was recorded a few times. The chain is built from TRBV6-6 and TRBJ1-2; TRBD1 matches 8 bases. Trimming took 6 bases from V and 8 from J; bases not matched to a gene: 8. This CDR3 comprises 13 residues. CDR1 is MNHNY and CDR2 is SVGAGI in the germline V gene (reference sequence). For the CDR3, the DNA is TGTGCCAGCAGCTCGACAGGGGCGGAGGGCTACACCTTC. Translating it yields CASSSTGAEGYTF.

This clonotype has only a few counts. The chain couples TRBV7-6 to TRBJ2-4; 7 nucleotides align to TRBD2. The CDR3 is 14 residues long. V gave up 3 bases and J gave up 9 bases; unmatched junction bases: 8. Germline V CDR1 and CDR2: SGHVS, FNYEAQ. In DNA, the CDR3 is TGTGCCAGCAGCTTGACCGGGACGGGAGGCATTCAGTACTTC. It yields the protein CASSLTGTGGIQYF.

The V call is TRBV20-1, the J call TRBJ2-7; D gene uncertain. Germline V gene lookup returns CDR1 DFQATT and CDR2 SNEGSKA (reference sequence). V lost 0 bases and J 6 bases, leaving 9 bases between the germline ends. The CDR3 has 12 residues. The CDR3 region has the DNA TGCAGTGCTAGAGATCCGGGCGGCGAGCAGTACTTC. It yields the protein CSARDPGGEQYF.

The chain carries TRBV30 and TRBJ2-5; tentatively, D is TRBD2 (7 bases). CDR1 and CDR2 (germline): GTSNPN, SVGIG (reference sequence). This CDR3 contains 16 residues. The ends were cut back, 1 base at V and 5 bases at J, with 20 bases in the middle. This CDR3 reads CAWSGLRGGPRETQYF. In nucleotides, the CDR3 is TGTGCCTGGAGTGGACTCCGCGGGGGCCCTCGGGAGACCCAGTACTTC.

This clonotype was picked up a small number of times. The chain recombines TRBV5-1 with TRBJ1-1; D may be TRBD1 (6 bases). The CDR3 spans 15 residues. Germline CDR1 is SGHRS and CDR2 is YFSETQ. Deletions cut 0 bases from V and 2 bases from J, with 11 bases between. In DNA form, the CDR3 reads TGCGCCAGCAGCTTGGAGGGGGACCGCAACACTGAAGCTTTCTTT. This sequence encodes CASSLEGDRNTEAFF.

This clonotype was detected a few times. V is TRBV20-1 and J is TRBJ1-2, with D possibly TRBD1 on 5 matching bases. V was pared by 3 bases and J by 8 bases, with 16 bases between. Germline V gene data show CDR1 as DFQATT and CDR2 as SNEGSKA (reference sequence). The CDR3 runs to 13 residues. The CDR3 is CSASIVTASGYTF. CDR3 DNA sequence: TGCAGTGCTAGTATTGTGACAGCGTCCGGCTACACCTTC.

This clonotype was counted a few times. The V and J genes are TRBV29-1 and TRBJ1-1; D ambiguous. The CDR3 is 13 amino acids. In germline, CDR1 is SQVTM, CDR2 ANQGSEA. Trimming pared 6 bases from V and 5 bases from J, leaving 16 bases between. The CDR3 coding sequence is TGCAGCGTCCCAGATAAGAGGGAGACTGAAGCTTTCTTT. Translated, it gives CSVPDKRETEAFF.

V gene TRBV5-1 combines with J gene TRBJ1-1; TRBD1 matches 7 bases. CDR1 and CDR2 from the germline V gene are SGHRS and YFSETQ. V trimming: 4 bases; J trimming: 7 bases; junction bases outside the gene matches: 7. This CDR3 has 13 residues. The CDR3 here is CASSLGQYFEAFF. The CDR3 coding sequence is TGCGCCAGCAGCCTGGGACAGTACTTTGAAGCTTTCTTT.

This clonotype has a handful of counts. The genes are TRBV30 and TRBJ1-2; TRBD1 is a possible D gene (6 bases). Germline assignment: CDR1 GTSNPN and CDR2 SVGIG (reference sequence). Deletions cut 4 bases from V and 2 bases from J, with 14 bases between. CDR3 length: 14 amino acids. CDR3 in DNA: TGTGCCTGGACCAACTCAGGGGAGAACTATGGCTACACCTTC. Translated, it gives CAWTNSGENYGYTF.

The chain recombines TRBV15 with TRBJ2-7; 7 bases are a match to TRBD2. Per germline, CDR1 LNHNV and CDR2 YYDKDF (reference sequence). Trimming cost V 0 bases and J 4 bases; bases outside gene matches: 6. This CDR3 comprises 15 residues. CDR3 bases: TGTGCCACCAGCAGAGAAGCGGGGAGTACGTACGAGCAGTACTTC. It codes for CATSREAGSTYEQYF.